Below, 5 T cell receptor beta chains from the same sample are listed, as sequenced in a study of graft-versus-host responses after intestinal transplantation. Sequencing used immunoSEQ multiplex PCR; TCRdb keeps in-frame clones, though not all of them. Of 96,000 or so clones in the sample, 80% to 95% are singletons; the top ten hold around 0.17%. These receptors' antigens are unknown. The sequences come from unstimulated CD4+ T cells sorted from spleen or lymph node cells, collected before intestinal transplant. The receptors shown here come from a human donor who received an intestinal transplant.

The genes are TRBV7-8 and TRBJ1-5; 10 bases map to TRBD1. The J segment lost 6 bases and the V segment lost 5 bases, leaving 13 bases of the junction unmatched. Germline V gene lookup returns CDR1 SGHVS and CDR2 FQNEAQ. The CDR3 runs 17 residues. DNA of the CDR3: TGTGCCAGCAGCGCATTTACTGACAGGGGGCGAGGTCAGCCCCAGCATTTT. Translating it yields CASSAFTDRGRGQPQHF.

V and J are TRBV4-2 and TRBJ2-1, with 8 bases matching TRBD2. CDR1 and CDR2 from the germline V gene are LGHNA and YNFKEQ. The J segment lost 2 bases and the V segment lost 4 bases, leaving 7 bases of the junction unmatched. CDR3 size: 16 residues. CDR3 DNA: TGTGCCAGCAGCCCCTTGATTAGCGGGGCCTACAATGAGCAGTTCTTC. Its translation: CASSPLISGAYNEQFF.

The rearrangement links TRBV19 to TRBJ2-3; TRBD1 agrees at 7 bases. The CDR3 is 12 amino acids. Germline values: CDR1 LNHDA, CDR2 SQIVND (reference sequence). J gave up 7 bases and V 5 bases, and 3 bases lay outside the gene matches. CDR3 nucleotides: TGTGCCAGTAGTGAGACAGGGCATACGCAGTATTTT. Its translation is CASSETGHTQYF. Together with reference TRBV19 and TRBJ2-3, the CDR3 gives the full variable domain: DGGITQSPKYLFRKEGQNVTLSCEQNLNHDAMYWYRQDPGQGLRLIYYSQIVNDFQKGDIAEGYSVSREKKESFPLTVTSAQKNPTAFYLCASSETGHTQYFGPGTRLTVL.

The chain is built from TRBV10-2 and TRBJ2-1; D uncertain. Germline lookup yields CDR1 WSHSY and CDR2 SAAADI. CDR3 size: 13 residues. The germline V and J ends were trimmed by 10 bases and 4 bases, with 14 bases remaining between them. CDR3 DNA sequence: TGCGCCACCCGAGGCCTTCTATACAATGAGCAGTTCTTC. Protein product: CATRGLLYNEQFF.

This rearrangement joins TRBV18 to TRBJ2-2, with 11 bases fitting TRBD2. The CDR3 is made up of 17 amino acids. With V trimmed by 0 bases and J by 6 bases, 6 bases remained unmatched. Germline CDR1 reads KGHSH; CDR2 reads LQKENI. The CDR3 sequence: CASSPPGLAGGAGELFF. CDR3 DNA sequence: TGTGCCAGCTCACCACCGGGCCTAGCGGGAGGTGCCGGGGAGCTGTTTTTT. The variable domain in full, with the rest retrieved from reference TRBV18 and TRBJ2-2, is NAGVMQNPRHLVRRRGQEARLRCSPMKGHSHVYWYRQLPEEGLKFMVYLQKENIIDESGMPKERFSAEFPKEGPSILRIQQVVRGDSAAYFCASSPPGLAGGAGELFFGEGSRLTVL.